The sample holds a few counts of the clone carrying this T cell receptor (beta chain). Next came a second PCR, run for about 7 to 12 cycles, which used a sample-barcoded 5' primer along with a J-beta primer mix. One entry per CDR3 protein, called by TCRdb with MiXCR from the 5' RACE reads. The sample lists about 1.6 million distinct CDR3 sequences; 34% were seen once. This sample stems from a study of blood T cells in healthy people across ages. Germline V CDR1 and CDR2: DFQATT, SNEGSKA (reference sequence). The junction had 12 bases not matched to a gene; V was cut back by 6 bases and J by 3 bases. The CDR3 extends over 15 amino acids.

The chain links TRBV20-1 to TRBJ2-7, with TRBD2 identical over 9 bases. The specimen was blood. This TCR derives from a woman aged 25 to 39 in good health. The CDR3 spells CSALPDGAGGYEQYF. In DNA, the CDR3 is TGCAGTGCCTTACCCGACGGAGCGGGAGGCTACGAGCAGTACTTC.